This TCR beta chain derives from a study of T cell changes during pregnancy in multiple sclerosis. This CDR3 has 14 residues. V dropped 5 bases and J dropped 6; count of bases not matched to a gene: 9. Germline-derived CDR1 and CDR2 are SGDLS and YYNGEE. This clone was counted once. The assay was immunoSEQ multiplex PCR, and TCRdb's table has in-frame clones only and misses some. Among roughly 100,000 clones listed, roughly nine tenths were seen once. Sequenced material: peripheral blood, taken before pregnancy. The chain employs TRBV9 and TRBJ2-3, with 7 bases fitting TRBD2. This sequence was found in a female donor with multiple sclerosis, enrolled in a pregnancy study. The CDR3 protein is CASRAGLVGDTQYF. In DNA, the CDR3 is TGTGCCAGCAGAGCAGGACTAGTTGGGGATACGCAGTATTTT.